This T cell receptor (beta chain) was sequenced during a study of identifying expanded T cells in peripheral blood. General study points: Approximately two-week clone count variance significantly increased as total template count grew.

V trimming: 3 bases; J trimming: 4 bases; junction bases outside the gene matches: 5. This CDR3 region has 16 residues. Germline loops: CDR1 SGDLS, CDR2 YYNGEE. Of note for this clone: The target antigen is unknown.

The repertoire was sequenced with immunoSEQ multiplex PCR; TCRdb's copy has only in-frame clones and lacks some. Of around 99,000 clones listed, about 88% are singletons. During the collection period, no donor immune events like infections were recorded. V usage is TRBV9 and J usage is TRBJ2-2; 11 bases map to TRBD1. This TCR was recovered from a person between 18 and 70 years old in good health. What was sequenced was blood. The CDR3 DNA sequence: TGTGCCAGCAGCGGCGGGACAGGGGGTATCACCGGGGAGCTGTTTTTT. This codes for CASSGGTGGITGELFF.